The rows below give T cell receptor beta chains drawn from one sample of a study of patients and donors after allogeneic stem cell transplantation. TCRdb used MiXCR to reprocess the RT-PCR reads, holding one entry per CDR3 protein. This table has about a million distinct CDR3 sequences, approximately 18% appearing once. The source material was blood, either unsorted or a sorted T cell fraction (not recorded which). These receptors were taken from a human donor who was either an allogeneic HSCT recipient or a stem cell or donor lymphocyte infusion donor (not recorded which). It is not recorded whose cells these are; they may come from a transplant donor. CDR3s include the opening cysteine and the closing phenylalanine or tryptophan. The order of the fields is CDR3 DNA, CDR3 protein, D gene, V gene, clone size, J gene. The D gene is left open where the match is weak. The size entry is marked missing in some rows and otherwise reads once, few, many or a size class.

DNA: TGCGCCAGCAGCTTGGCCGGAGCCGAACGCAGAAACACCATATATTTT
CDR3: CASSLAGAERRNTIYF
D: NA
V: TRBV5-1
size: NA
J: TRBJ1-3

DNA: TGTGCCAGCAGTCCCTGGACGGGGAAAGCTTTCTTT
CDR3: CASSPWTGKAFF
D: NA
V: TRBV6-5
size: NA
J: TRBJ1-1

DNA: TGTGCCAGCAGTTACTCTCGGGGCACCTCCTTCTCTGGAAACACCATATATTTT
CDR3: CASSYSRGTSFSGNTIYF
D: NA
V: TRBV6-5
size: NA
J: TRBJ1-3

DNA: TGCGCCAGCAGCCAAGTCTGGCAGGATCATGGCTACACCTTC
CDR3: CASSQVWQDHGYTF
D: NA
V: TRBV4-1
size: NA
J: TRBJ1-2

DNA: TGTGCCAGCAGCTTAGATAGTCGGGTAGGCTACGAGCAGTACTTC
CDR3: CASSLDSRVGYEQYF
D: NA
V: TRBV11-2
size: once
J: TRBJ2-7

DNA: TGTGCCATCAGTGAGTCGATACGGGGGGATAGCCCATTCTTTTACAATGAGCAGTTCTTC
CDR3: CAISESIRGDSPFFYNEQFF
D: TRBD2
V: TRBV10-3
size: many
J: TRBJ2-1

DNA: TGCAGTGCTGGAGACAGGGGGTATGGGTACGAGCAGTACTTC
CDR3: CSAGDRGYGYEQYF
D: TRBD1
V: TRBV20-1
size: NA
J: TRBJ2-7

DNA: TGTGCCAGCAGTGAAAGGCTGGATTGGTACCAAGAGACCCAGTACTTC
CDR3: CASSERLDWYQETQYF
D: NA
V: TRBV25-1
size: NA
J: TRBJ2-5

DNA: TGTGCCAGCGGATACAGGGGGCTGGGGACTAATGAAAAACTGTTTTTT
CDR3: CASGYRGLGTNEKLFF
D: TRBD1
V: TRBV28
size: many
J: TRBJ1-4

DNA: TGTGCCAGCACCTCAGACGGGACTATCTACAATGAGCAGTTCTTC
CDR3: CASTSDGTIYNEQFF
D: TRBD2
V: TRBV12-3/TRBV12-4
size: many
J: TRBJ2-1

DNA: TGCAGTGCTTCGGCGGGGGGCTCACCCCTCCACTTT
CDR3: CSASAGGSPLHF
D: NA
V: TRBV20-1
size: few
J: TRBJ1-6

DNA: TGTGCCAGCAGCTTGGGACACCGGAACACTGAAGCTTTCTTT
CDR3: CASSLGHRNTEAFF
D: NA
V: TRBV5-4
size: many
J: TRBJ1-1

DNA: TGTGCCAGCAGCTTAACGCCCGACCCGGGGCACACTGAAGCTTTCTTT
CDR3: CASSLTPDPGHTEAFF
D: NA
V: TRBV7-3
size: NA
J: TRBJ1-1

DNA: TGCGCCAGCAGCTTTTCGGAATTGAGCTCCTACAATGAGCAGTTCTTC
CDR3: CASSFSELSSYNEQFF
D: NA
V: TRBV5-1
size: many
J: TRBJ2-1

DNA: TGCAGTGCTAGGCTGCCCAAAGAGACCCAGTACTTC
CDR3: CSARLPKETQYF
D: NA
V: TRBV20-1
size: few
J: TRBJ2-5

DNA: TGTGCCAGCAGTTACTCTAATAAGGGTAACACCGGGGAGCTGTTTTTT
CDR3: CASSYSNKGNTGELFF
D: NA
V: TRBV6-5
size: few
J: TRBJ2-2

DNA: TGCGCCAGCGGACAGACTTCGAACACTGAAGCTTTCTTT
CDR3: CASGQTSNTEAFF
D: NA
V: TRBV5-1
size: NA
J: TRBJ1-1

DNA: TGCGCCAGCAGCTTGGAGGGGGCAAGGAACACTGAAGCTTTCTTT
CDR3: CASSLEGARNTEAFF
D: TRBD1
V: TRBV5-1
size: many
J: TRBJ1-1

DNA: TGTGCCAGCAGCCAAGTTACAACGTTCGACACTGAAGCTTTCTTT
CDR3: CASSQVTTFDTEAFF
D: NA
V: TRBV14
size: few
J: TRBJ1-1

DNA: TGTGCCAGCAGTCAAGTGGGGACTATCCCCAATGAGCAGTTCTTC
CDR3: CASSQVGTIPNEQFF
D: TRBD2
V: TRBV9
size: NA
J: TRBJ2-1

DNA: TGTGCCAGCAGCTTAGCATCAGGGGGCAGTGGCTACACCTTC
CDR3: CASSLASGGSGYTF
D: TRBD1
V: TRBV7-2
size: few
J: TRBJ1-2

DNA: TGCGCCAGCAGCCTCAGGTGGGATGGATCTCAGCAGTTCTTC
CDR3: CASSLRWDGSQQFF
D: NA
V: TRBV5-1
size: NA
J: TRBJ2-1

DNA: TGTGCCAGCAGCCCGGGACTTCCGCGTTACAATGAGCAGTTCTTC
CDR3: CASSPGLPRYNEQFF
D: NA
V: TRBV6-1
size: NA
J: TRBJ2-1

DNA: TGTGCCAGCAGCTTAACTGCTAGCATCAATGAGCAGTTCTTC
CDR3: CASSLTASINEQFF
D: NA
V: TRBV7-9
size: NA
J: TRBJ2-1

DNA: TGTGCCAGCAGTTCGGGGCCCACTGAAGCTTTCTTT
CDR3: CASSSGPTEAFF
D: NA
V: TRBV12-3/TRBV12-4
size: many
J: TRBJ1-1

DNA: TGCGCCAGCAGCTTCGACCCAACCACAGATACGCAGTATTTT
CDR3: CASSFDPTTDTQYF
D: NA
V: TRBV5-1
size: NA
J: TRBJ2-3

DNA: TGCAGTGCCGCCACCGGCCACTCTAACTATGGCTACACCTTC
CDR3: CSAATGHSNYGYTF
D: NA
V: TRBV20-1
size: few
J: TRBJ1-2

DNA: TGTGCCAGCAGCTACACTAGCGGCGGCTCCTACAATGAGCAGTTCTTC
CDR3: CASSYTSGGSYNEQFF
D: TRBD2
V: TRBV7-3
size: NA
J: TRBJ2-1

DNA: TGCGCCAGCAGCTTGGGGGGCAAGATAGATACGCAGTATTTT
CDR3: CASSLGGKIDTQYF
D: NA
V: TRBV5-1
size: NA
J: TRBJ2-3

DNA: TGTGCCAGCAGTTTAGCCTCGCCCGGCGGGCAGTTCTTC
CDR3: CASSLASPGGQFF
D: NA
V: TRBV12-3/TRBV12-4
size: NA
J: TRBJ2-1

DNA: TGTGCCAGCACCGGCAGGGGGGGAGAGACCCAGTACTTC
CDR3: CASTGRGGETQYF
D: NA
V: TRBV5-6
size: NA
J: TRBJ2-5

DNA: TGTGCCAGCAGTTACTCGACTAGCGGGAGTGGAGATACGCAGTATTTT
CDR3: CASSYSTSGSGDTQYF
D: TRBD2
V: TRBV6-5
size: few
J: TRBJ2-3

DNA: TGTGCCAGCAGCGTAGAGGGGCTGCCGTACCAAGAGACCCAGTACTTC
CDR3: CASSVEGLPYQETQYF
D: NA
V: TRBV9
size: few
J: TRBJ2-5

DNA: TGCGCCAGCAGCCCCAGTAGCGCCTACAATGAGCAGTTCTTC
CDR3: CASSPSSAYNEQFF
D: NA
V: TRBV5-1
size: NA
J: TRBJ2-1

DNA: TGTGCCAGCAGCATCCTAGCGGGGGGGAACACCGGGGAGCTGTTTTTT
CDR3: CASSILAGGNTGELFF
D: TRBD2
V: TRBV7-2
size: NA
J: TRBJ2-2

DNA: TGTGCCAGCAGCCCCCCGGGACTGCCCTCTGGGGCCAACGTCCTGACTTTC
CDR3: CASSPPGLPSGANVLTF
D: NA
V: TRBV7-9
size: NA
J: TRBJ2-6

DNA: TGCAGCGTTCGAGAGGGGGCAGATACGCAGTATTTT
CDR3: CSVREGADTQYF
D: NA
V: TRBV29-1
size: few
J: TRBJ2-3

DNA: TGCAGTGCTAGAGATCTAGCGGGGGGGAACAACAATGAGCAGTTCTTC
CDR3: CSARDLAGGNNNEQFF
D: TRBD2
V: TRBV20-1
size: NA
J: TRBJ2-1

DNA: TGCAGTGCTAGATATGCTAGGGGGGGATATAGCAATCAGCCCCAGCATTTT
CDR3: CSARYARGGYSNQPQHF
D: NA
V: TRBV20-1
size: NA
J: TRBJ1-5

DNA: TGTGCCAGCAGTTACCAGGGGCCGGCTTTCTTT
CDR3: CASSYQGPAFF
D: NA
V: TRBV12-3/TRBV12-4
size: NA
J: TRBJ1-1

DNA: TGCAGTGCTGGTAGACCCAGGACAGGGGCCCATCAGCCCCAGCATTTT
CDR3: CSAGRPRTGAHQPQHF
D: TRBD1
V: TRBV20-1
size: few
J: TRBJ1-5

DNA: TGTGCCAGCAGTTCCTCAGGGTGGGCCTATAATTCACCCCTCCACTTT
CDR3: CASSSSGWAYNSPLHF
D: NA
V: TRBV27
size: many
J: TRBJ1-6

DNA: TGTGCCACCAGTGATATCCCCCCAGACAATGAGCAGTTCTTC
CDR3: CATSDIPPDNEQFF
D: NA
V: TRBV24-1
size: NA
J: TRBJ2-1

DNA: TGTGCCAGCAGTCGGTCCGGGCAGGGGAAAAACATTCAGTACTTC
CDR3: CASSRSGQGKNIQYF
D: NA
V: TRBV6-1
size: NA
J: TRBJ2-4

DNA: TGTGCCAGCAGCTTACTGGCGGGAGCCCTCTCCTACGAGCAGTACTTC
CDR3: CASSLLAGALSYEQYF
D: TRBD2
V: TRBV7-6
size: few
J: TRBJ2-7

DNA: TGTGCCAGCAGACGGGGCCAAGAGACCCAGTACTTC
CDR3: CASRRGQETQYF
D: NA
V: TRBV6-5
size: many
J: TRBJ2-5

DNA: TGTGCCAGCAGCCAAAGGACGCGGTCCCTGAACACTGAAGCTTTCTTT
CDR3: CASSQRTRSLNTEAFF
D: NA
V: TRBV14
size: few
J: TRBJ1-1

DNA: TGTGCCAGCAGCCGAGGACGGACGGGGTTAAATGAAAAACTGTTTTTT
CDR3: CASSRGRTGLNEKLFF
D: NA
V: TRBV6-1
size: few
J: TRBJ1-4

DNA: TGCGCCAGCAGCCAAGATATAGCGGGGGCCTCCTACGAGCAGTACTTC
CDR3: CASSQDIAGASYEQYF
D: TRBD2
V: TRBV4-1
size: NA
J: TRBJ2-7

DNA: TGCAGCGTTGACCAGGGGGGACACTATGGCTACACCTTC
CDR3: CSVDQGGHYGYTF
D: TRBD1
V: TRBV29-1
size: NA
J: TRBJ1-2

DNA: TGCGCCAGCAGCTTGAGGCTCGGGTCTAGGGTCGAGACCCAGTACTTC
CDR3: CASSLRLGSRVETQYF
D: NA
V: TRBV5-1
size: NA
J: TRBJ2-5